This is a list of T cell receptor beta chains from one sample in a study of blood T cell repertoires in COVID-19. The protocol was immunoSEQ multiplex PCR, while the TCRdb copy is restricted to in-frame clones and leaves out a portion. The sample lists 380,000 or so clones, 85% to 90% occurring once. Sample: PBMCs or T cells enriched from blood (not recorded which). The receptors shown here come from a woman in her twenties or thirties with acute COVID-19. Each CDR3 is given with its conserved first and last residue. Each record gives: J gene, D gene, clone size, V gene, CDR3 protein, CDR3 DNA. The D gene is left open where the match is weak. Clone size is shown for a subset of rows, as once, few, many or a class of expanded clone.

J: TRBJ2-7
D: TRBD1
size: NA
V: TRBV9
CDR3: CASSVGDRAFEQYF
DNA: TGTGCCAGCAGCGTAGGGGACAGGGCCTTCGAGCAGTACTTC

J: TRBJ1-3
D: NA
size: NA
V: TRBV9
CDR3: CASSVGVGNTIYF
DNA: TGTGCCAGCAGCGTCGGGGTGGGAAACACCATATATTTT

J: TRBJ2-5
D: NA
size: NA
V: TRBV2
CDR3: CASSDGQGRAEETQYF
DNA: TGTGCCAGCAGTGACGGCCAGGGGCGGGCTGAAGAGACCCAGTACTTC

J: TRBJ1-3
D: NA
size: NA
V: TRBV18
CDR3: CASSSGGSGNTIYF
DNA: TGTGCCAGCTCCAGCGGGGGCTCTGGAAACACCATATATTTT

J: TRBJ1-5
D: NA
size: NA
V: TRBV19
CDR3: CASSMSGVDQPQHF
DNA: TGTGCCAGTAGTATGTCGGGGGTAGATCAGCCCCAGCATTTT

J: TRBJ2-3
D: TRBD2
size: NA
V: TRBV6-5
CDR3: CASRAGGTDTQYF
DNA: TGTGCCAGCAGGGCGGGGGGGACAGATACGCAGTATTTT

J: TRBJ2-3
D: TRBD1
size: NA
V: TRBV5-6
CDR3: CASSRTGVDTQYF
DNA: TGTGCCAGCAGCAGGACAGGGGTTGATACGCAGTATTTT

J: TRBJ1-2
D: TRBD1
size: NA
V: TRBV6-6
CDR3: CASSRTGLDGYTF
DNA: TGTGCCAGCAGTCGGACAGGGCTGGATGGCTACACCTTC

J: TRBJ1-3
D: TRBD1
size: NA
V: TRBV23-1
CDR3: CASTLGTGGNTIYF
DNA: TGCGCCAGCACCCTAGGGACAGGGGGAAACACCATATATTTT

J: TRBJ1-4
D: NA
size: NA
V: TRBV7-6
CDR3: CASRKTQGSIEKLFF
DNA: TGTGCCAGCAGAAAAACTCAGGGGTCGATTGAAAAACTGTTTTTT

J: TRBJ1-2
D: NA
size: NA
V: TRBV7-9
CDR3: CASSLAQVQGGDGYTF
DNA: TGTGCCAGCAGCTTAGCGCAGGTTCAGGGTGGAGATGGCTACACCTTC

J: TRBJ1-2
D: TRBD1
size: NA
V: TRBV27
CDR3: CASSFSGGLGYTF
DNA: TGTGCCAGCAGTTTCTCAGGGGGCCTAGGCTACACCTTC

J: TRBJ2-7
D: NA
size: NA
V: TRBV5-6
CDR3: CASSFYGHEYEQYF
DNA: TGTGCCAGCAGCTTCTACGGACACGAGTACGAGCAGTACTTC

J: TRBJ2-1
D: NA
size: NA
V: TRBV5-1
CDR3: CASSFYGNEQFF
DNA: TGCGCCAGCAGCTTTTACGGGAATGAGCAGTTCTTC

J: TRBJ2-4
D: TRBD1
size: NA
V: TRBV19
CDR3: CASSTRPGTGAKNIQYF
DNA: TGTGCCAGTAGTACTCGTCCCGGGACAGGAGCCAAAAACATTCAGTACTTC

J: TRBJ2-3
D: TRBD1
size: NA
V: TRBV7-7
CDR3: CASSRTGSSTDTQYF
DNA: TGTGCCAGCAGCCGGACAGGGTCTAGCACAGATACGCAGTATTTT

J: TRBJ1-5
D: NA
size: NA
V: TRBV24-1
CDR3: CATSDTGESQPQHF
DNA: TGTGCCACCAGTGATACCGGGGAGTCTCAGCCCCAGCATTTT

J: TRBJ2-2
D: TRBD1
size: NA
V: TRBV7-8
CDR3: CASSRKKPTGFANTGELFF
DNA: TGTGCCAGCAGCCGCAAGAAGCCGACAGGGTTCGCGAACACCGGGGAGCTGTTTTTT

J: TRBJ2-3
D: TRBD2
size: NA
V: TRBV10-2
CDR3: CASSESAGGPDTQYF
DNA: TGCGCCAGCAGTGAGTCGGCGGGGGGCCCAGATACGCAGTATTTT

J: TRBJ1-2
D: NA
size: NA
V: TRBV7-2
CDR3: CASSLNRQDYGYTF
DNA: TGTGCCAGCAGCTTAAACCGACAGGACTATGGCTACACCTTC

J: TRBJ1-2
D: TRBD1
size: few
V: TRBV28
CDR3: CASSTSSTGIYGYTF
DNA: TGTGCCAGCAGTACCTCTTCGACAGGGATCTATGGCTACACCTTC

J: TRBJ2-1
D: TRBD2
size: NA
V: TRBV24-1
CDR3: CATSDHLAGLAPATYNEQFF
DNA: TGTGCCACCAGTGACCATCTAGCGGGCCTCGCCCCCGCCACCTACAATGAGCAGTTCTTC

J: TRBJ1-5
D: NA
size: NA
V: TRBV6-1
CDR3: CASSEYNQPQHF
DNA: TGTGCCAGCAGTGAATACAATCAGCCCCAGCATTTT

J: TRBJ2-7
D: TRBD2
size: NA
V: TRBV10-3
CDR3: CAISAAGGPQGYEQYF
DNA: TGTGCCATCAGTGCAGCGGGGGGTCCTCAAGGCTACGAGCAGTACTTC

J: TRBJ1-2
D: TRBD1
size: NA
V: TRBV5-1
CDR3: CASSLGTGVPNKEGYTF
DNA: TGCGCCAGCAGCTTGGGAACAGGGGTTCCCAATAAGGAGGGCTACACCTTC

J: TRBJ1-6
D: NA
size: NA
V: TRBV21-1
CDR3: CASSNEGDSPLHF
DNA: TGTGCCAGCAGCAATGAGGGGGACTCACCCCTCCACTTT

J: TRBJ2-7
D: TRBD2
size: NA
V: TRBV27
CDR3: CASRTSGLFYEQYF
DNA: TGTGCCAGCAGAACTAGCGGCCTATTCTACGAGCAGTACTTC

J: TRBJ1-6
D: NA
size: NA
V: TRBV6-6
CDR3: CASRGGNSPLHF
DNA: TGTGCCAGCAGGGGAGGGAATTCACCCCTCCACTTT

J: TRBJ2-5
D: NA
size: few
V: TRBV4-1
CDR3: CASSQNNQETQYF
DNA: TGCGCCAGCAGCCAAAATAATCAAGAGACCCAGTACTTC

J: TRBJ1-2
D: TRBD1
size: NA
V: TRBV10-2
CDR3: CASRNGPGQVNISF
DNA: TGCGCCAGCAGAAACGGCCCGGGACAGGTTAATATCTCCTTC

J: TRBJ2-7
D: TRBD1
size: NA
V: TRBV5-5
CDR3: CASSVPGQEDYEQYF
DNA: TGTGCCAGCAGCGTTCCCGGACAGGAGGACTACGAGCAGTACTTC